The subject of this entry is one T cell receptor (beta chain). Its target is unknown. Other DNA sequences in the sample encode the same CDR3. The time point: after dendritic cell vaccination, including at tumor progression/relapse. The CDR3 length is 15 residues. The junction had 1 base not matched to a gene; V was cut back by 2 bases and J by 5 bases. The germline CDR1 and CDR2 sequences are SGDLS and YYNGEE. The data were taken from a study of glioma-infiltrating T cells after dendritic cell vaccination. Whole-study results and caveats: Longer survival after dendritic cell vaccination followed higher pretreatment TIL content. Only a small number of patients had complete blood and tumor samples.

Profiling relied on immunoSEQ multiplex PCR, and the TCRdb table lists in-frame clones only, not all of them. In the table there are 60,000 or so clones, about 89% of which are singletons. The sequenced sample was blood, obtained after dendritic cell vaccination. The clonotype originates from a human donor with glioblastoma. The chain joins TRBV9 to TRBJ2-7; 16 nucleotides match TRBD2. The CDR3 sequence is CASSVGLAGGDEQYF. The DNA for the CDR3 is TGTGCCAGCAGCGTGGGACTAGCGGGAGGGGACGAGCAGTACTTC. The full variable domain, completed using reference TRBV9 and TRBJ2-7, is DSGVTQTPKHLITATGQRVTLRCSPRSGDLSVYWYQQSLDQGLQFLIQYYNGEERAKGNILERFSAQQFPDLHSELNLSSLELGDSALYFCASSVGLAGGDEQYFGPGTRLTVT.